This T cell receptor beta chain emerged from a study of T cells after yellow fever vaccination. The overall study: Those fractions that held only low numbers of cells were prepared using the SMART-Seq v4 Ultra Low Input RNA kit. Regarding the study as a whole: Post-booster repertoires again held most primary-vaccination clones (roughly 95% CD4, about 88% CD8). Peak timing came faster in the weaker secondary response, day 5 versus 15.

Remarks on this clonotype: Its antigen is unidentified.

The length of the CDR3 is 14 residues. Germline CDR1 is LGHNA and CDR2 is YSLEER. With 4 bases clipped from V and 6 bases from J, the junction kept 7 bases outside the gene matches. Template-switching 5'RACE yielded the TCR cDNA; a universal primer site and UMIs were added in the process. TCRdb recomputed calls from the 5' RACE reads with MiXCR, one row per CDR3 protein. The sample holds 150,000 to 200,000 distinct CDR3 sequences, roughly 8.8% seen once. The sequences come from CD8+ T cells sorted from PBMCs, collected 45 days after the yellow fever booster vaccination. This clonotype was obtained from a man between 18 and 35 years old who received the YFV17D yellow fever vaccine. This chain uses TRBV4-3 with TRBJ2-7, with TRBD2 identical over 9 bases. CDR3 sequence reads: CASSRRTSELEQYF. The CDR3 DNA sequence: TGCGCCAGCAGCCGCCGGACTAGCGAGCTCGAGCAGTACTTC.